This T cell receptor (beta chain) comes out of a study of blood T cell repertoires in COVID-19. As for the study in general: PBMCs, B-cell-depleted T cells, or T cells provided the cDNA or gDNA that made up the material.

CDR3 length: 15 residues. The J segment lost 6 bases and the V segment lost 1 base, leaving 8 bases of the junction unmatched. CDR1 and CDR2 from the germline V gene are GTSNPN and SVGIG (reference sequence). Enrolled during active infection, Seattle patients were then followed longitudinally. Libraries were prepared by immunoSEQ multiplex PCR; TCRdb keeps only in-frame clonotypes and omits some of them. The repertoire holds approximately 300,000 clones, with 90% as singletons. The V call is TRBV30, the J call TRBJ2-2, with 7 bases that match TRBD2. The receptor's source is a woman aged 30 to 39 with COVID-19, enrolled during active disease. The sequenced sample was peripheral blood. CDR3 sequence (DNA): TGTGCCTGGAGTGGGGCCTTAGCGGGCTCCGGGGAGCTGTTTTTT. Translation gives CAWSGALAGSGELFF.